This T cell receptor (beta chain) was captured by sequencing in a study of T cell responses to AZD1222 COVID-19 vaccine. Produced via immunoSEQ multiplex PCR; TCRdb's table is partial and in-frame only. The sample gives roughly 100,000 clones, roughly 91% of which show up once; about 4.8% is in the top ten. This CDR3 region has 15 residues. The ends were cut back, 0 bases at V and 4 bases at J, with 13 bases in the middle. Germline CDR1 is SGHTA and CDR2 is FQGNSA. As concerns this clone: Its antigen is as yet unknown.

Broader study findings: It was only a handful of AZD1222 recipients who were seropositive at baseline. Vaccine-related CD4 TCRs covered spike, predominating at 160-218 and 743-854. Without day 14 samples, only post-peak T cell repertoires were studied.

The origin of this receptor is an adult in good health. The chain combines TRBV7-2 with TRBJ2-7; unclear D gene. The material sequenced was peripheral blood, taken on day 0 of AZD1222 vaccination. CDR3 region: CASSLASGLLYEQYF. For the CDR3, the DNA is TGTGCCAGCAGCTTAGCGTCAGGTCTGCTGTACGAGCAGTACTTC.